The TCR beta chain described here comes from a study of glioma-infiltrating T cells after dendritic cell vaccination. Selection required adequate fresh-frozen tumor tissue plus more than two years' survival data. Produced via immunoSEQ multiplex PCR; TCRdb's table is partial and in-frame only. The sample holds about 92,000 clones, more than 75% seen once. This specimen was blood, taken before dendritic cell vaccination. This sequence was found in a human donor with glioblastoma.

CDR3 amino acids: CASSQGDLRDRFYEQYF. CDR3 bases: TGCGCCAGCAGCCAAGGGGACCTCCGGGACAGGTTCTACGAGCAGTACTTC. The chain is built from TRBV4-1 and TRBJ2-7; 8 nucleotides align to TRBD1. The CDR3 is made up of 17 amino acids. CDR1 and CDR2 (germline): MGHRA, YSYEKL. Trimming removed 1 base from V and 3 bases from J; junction bases left unmatched: 11.